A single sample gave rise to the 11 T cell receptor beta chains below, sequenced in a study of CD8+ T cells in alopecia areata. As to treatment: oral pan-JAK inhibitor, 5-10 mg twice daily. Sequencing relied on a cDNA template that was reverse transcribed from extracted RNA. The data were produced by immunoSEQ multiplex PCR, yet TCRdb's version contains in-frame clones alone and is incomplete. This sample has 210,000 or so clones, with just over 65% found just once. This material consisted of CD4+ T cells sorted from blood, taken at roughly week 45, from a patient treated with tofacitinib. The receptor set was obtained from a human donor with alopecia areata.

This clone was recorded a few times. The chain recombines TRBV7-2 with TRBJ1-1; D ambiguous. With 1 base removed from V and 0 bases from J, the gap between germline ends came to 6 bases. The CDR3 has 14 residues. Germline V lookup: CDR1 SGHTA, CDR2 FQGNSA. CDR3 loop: CASSLGYMNTEAFF. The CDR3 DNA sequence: TGTGCCAGCAGCTTAGGGTATATGAACACTGAAGCTTTCTTT.

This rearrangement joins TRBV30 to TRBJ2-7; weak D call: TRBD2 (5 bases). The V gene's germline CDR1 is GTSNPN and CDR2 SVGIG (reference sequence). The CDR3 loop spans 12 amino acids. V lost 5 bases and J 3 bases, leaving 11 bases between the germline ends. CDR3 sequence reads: CAWGGGGYEQYF. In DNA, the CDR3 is TGTGCCTGGGGAGGAGGCGGCTACGAGCAGTACTTC.

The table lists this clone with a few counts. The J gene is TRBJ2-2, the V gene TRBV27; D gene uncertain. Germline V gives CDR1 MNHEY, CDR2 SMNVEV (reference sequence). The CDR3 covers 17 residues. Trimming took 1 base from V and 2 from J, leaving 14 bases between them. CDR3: CASSLFPGPQNTGELFF. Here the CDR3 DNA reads TGTGCCAGCAGTTTATTCCCCGGGCCCCAAAACACCGGGGAGCTGTTTTTT.

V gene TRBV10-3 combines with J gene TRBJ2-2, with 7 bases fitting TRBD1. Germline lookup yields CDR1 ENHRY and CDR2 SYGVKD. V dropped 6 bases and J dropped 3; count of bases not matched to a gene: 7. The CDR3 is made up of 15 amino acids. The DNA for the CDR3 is TGTGCCATCAGGGGTTGGGACAGAGACACCGGGGAGCTGTTTTTT. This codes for CAIRGWDRDTGELFF.

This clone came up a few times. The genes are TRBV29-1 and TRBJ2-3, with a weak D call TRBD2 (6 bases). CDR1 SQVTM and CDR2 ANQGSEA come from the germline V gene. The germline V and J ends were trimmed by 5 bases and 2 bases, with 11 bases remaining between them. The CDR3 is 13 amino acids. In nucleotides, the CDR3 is TGCAGCGTTAGGCGGGGAGTCACAGATACGCAGTATTTT. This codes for CSVRRGVTDTQYF.

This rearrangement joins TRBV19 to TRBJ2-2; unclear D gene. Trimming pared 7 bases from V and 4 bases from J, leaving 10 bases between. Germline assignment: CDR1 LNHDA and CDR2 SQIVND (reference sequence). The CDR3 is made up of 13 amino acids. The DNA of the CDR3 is TGTGCCAGTACGGTCGGGCTCACCGGGGAGCTGTTTTTT. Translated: CASTVGLTGELFF.

The CDR3 bases are TGTGCCACCAGCAAGACAGTGGATTCAGTTACGCAGTATTTT. Translated, it gives CATSKTVDSVTQYF. The chain has TRBV15 and TRBJ2-3; D is perhaps TRBD1 (5 bases). Germline V CDR1 and CDR2: LNHNV, YYDKDF (reference sequence). CDR3 length: 14 amino acids. V lost 4 bases and J lost 8, with 16 bases in between.

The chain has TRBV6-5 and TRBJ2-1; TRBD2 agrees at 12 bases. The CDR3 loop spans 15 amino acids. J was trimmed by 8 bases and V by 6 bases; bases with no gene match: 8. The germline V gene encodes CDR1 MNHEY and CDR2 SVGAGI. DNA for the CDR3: TGTGCCAGCAGCCTTCTAGCGGGGGGGCCCTATGAGCAGTTCTTC. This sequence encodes CASSLLAGGPYEQFF.

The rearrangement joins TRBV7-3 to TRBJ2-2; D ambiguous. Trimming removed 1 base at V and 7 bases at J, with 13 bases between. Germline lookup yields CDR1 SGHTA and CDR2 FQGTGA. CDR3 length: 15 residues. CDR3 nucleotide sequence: TGTGCCAGCAGCTTAATGGGCAGTAGTAACGGGGAGCTGTTTTTT. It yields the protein CASSLMGSSNGELFF.

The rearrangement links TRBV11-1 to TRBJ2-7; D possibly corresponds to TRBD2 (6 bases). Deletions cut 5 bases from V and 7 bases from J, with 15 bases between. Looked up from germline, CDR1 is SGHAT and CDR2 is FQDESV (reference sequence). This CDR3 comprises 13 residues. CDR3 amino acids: CASSQGLAREQYF. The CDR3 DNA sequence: TGTGCCAGCAGCCAGGGACTCGCTCGGGAGCAGTACTTC.

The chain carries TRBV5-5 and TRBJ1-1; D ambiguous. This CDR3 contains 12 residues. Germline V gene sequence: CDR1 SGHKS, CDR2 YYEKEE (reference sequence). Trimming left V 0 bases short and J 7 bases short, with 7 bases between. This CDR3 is CASSLDGLEAFF. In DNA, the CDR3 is TGTGCCAGCAGCTTGGACGGCCTTGAAGCTTTCTTT. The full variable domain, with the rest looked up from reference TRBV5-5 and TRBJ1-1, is DAGVTQSPTHLIKTRGQQVTLRCSPISGHKSVSWYQQVLGQGPQFIFQYYEKEERGRGNFPDRFSARQFPNYSSELNVNALLLGDSALYLCASSLDGLEAFFGQGTRLTVV.